This TCR beta chain is from a study of tumor-infiltrating lymphocytes in primary liver carcinoma. Whole-study findings and limits: Tumor region pairs shared more overlap than did tumor-adjacent and tumor-blood pairs. The bulk unsorted samples meant that CD4+ and CD8+ repertoires went uncompared.

From 500 to 600 ng of total RNA, TCR beta-specific cDNA was reverse-transcribed using a constant-region primer. Researchers made the TCR beta libraries by running three nested multiplex PCR rounds with slightly modified ARM-PCR. Forward primers for TRBV1-TRBV30 and a C-beta reverse primer served the first two PCR rounds, at 10 cycles each. TCRdb itself ran the multiplex PCR reads through MiXCR, one entry per CDR3 protein. The table shows hundreds of thousands of distinct CDR3 sequences, with 65% occurring only once. The V gene's germline CDR1 is MNHEY and CDR2 SVGEGT. V was shortened by 4 bases and J by 3 bases, with 13 bases between the two germline ends. CDR3 size: 15 residues. There are many counts of this clonotype. Antigen unknown. The authors took blood RNA from unsorted whole blood and also extracted germline DNA.

This TCR was sampled from a man aged 35 to 55 with primary liver carcinoma and hepatitis B virus infection. The chain carries TRBV6-2 or TRBV6-3 and TRBJ1-5; D is unclear. Input material: peripheral blood. The CDR3 bases are TGTGCCAGCAGTTCTGCCGGGGAGGTCAATCAGCCCCAGCATTTT. Amino acid sequence: CASSSAGEVNQPQHF.